Following are 15 T cell receptor beta chains from one sample sequenced in a study of T cells in women clearing cervical HPV infection. Generated by immunoSEQ multiplex PCR, the TCRdb table keeps only in-frame clones and is missing some. The specimen's table records roughly 30,000 clones. Specimen: blood buffy coat. These receptors were taken from a woman between 18 and 70 years old with a cervical HPV16 infection that either progressed to CIN3+ or cleared (not recorded which).

About this clone: Read sequence stops 3 residues before the CDR3 end, and the germline J gene provides the missing end. J is TRBJ1-1 and V is TRBV28, with a possible D match to TRBD1 (5 bases). V dropped 3 bases and J dropped 1 base, with 12 bases sitting between them. This CDR3 spans 15 amino acids. Germline V CDR1 and CDR2: MDHEN, SYDVKM. CDR3 protein: CASSLYRGANTEAFF. The covered CDR3 bases are TGTGCCAGCAGTTTGTACCGTGGGGCGAACACTGAA.

As concerns this clone: The read comes to an end 3 residues before the CDR3 does, leaving the germline J gene to fill in the end. The chain recombines TRBV29-1 with TRBJ1-5, with D possibly being TRBD1 (5 bases). This CDR3 has 14 amino acids. Germline CDR1 and CDR2: SQVTM and ANQGSEA. The germline V and J ends were trimmed by 4 bases and 4 bases, with 14 bases remaining between them. CDR3: CSVVTAQGNQPQHF. Partial CDR3 DNA: TGCAGCGTTGTTACAGCTCAGGGAAATCAGCCC.

As regards this clone: The read ends 3 residues early relative to the CDR3; the germline J gene fills the gap. The rearrangement uses TRBV20-1 and TRBJ1-1, with D tentatively TRBD1 (6 bases). Trimming removed 5 bases at V and 3 bases at J, with 13 bases between. Germline V CDR1 and CDR2: DFQATT, SNEGSKA (reference sequence). CDR3 length equals 13 residues. The sequenced CDR3 bases are TGCAGTGCTGCCTGGACAGAAGACACTGAA. Amino acids: CSAAWTEDTE. The complete CDR3 sequence is CSAAWTEDTEAFF.

The CDR3 sequence is CSARILQKNTGELFF. The covered CDR3 bases are TGCAGTGCCAGGATCTTACAAAAGAACACCGGGGAG. The chain combines TRBV20-1 with TRBJ2-2; the D is unclear. The read gets to within 3 residues of the CDR3 end, and the germline J gene fills in the rest. V lost 6 bases and J 1 base, leaving 15 bases between the germline ends. The CDR3 is made up of 15 amino acids. Germline CDR1 and CDR2: DFQATT and SNEGSKA (reference sequence).

A word on this clone: The read ends 3 residues before the CDR3 terminus; that terminus is restored from the germline J gene. The chain uses TRBV6-1 and TRBJ2-3; 10 bases are shared with TRBD2. V was pared by 4 bases and J by 2 bases, with 6 bases of the junction left unmatched. This CDR3 has 16 residues. Germline CDR1 and CDR2: MNHNS and SASEGT. The CDR3 reads CASSGPSGGLTDTQYF. CDR3 DNA (partial): TGTGCCAGCAGTGGTCCTAGCGGGGGTCTCACAGATACG.

In the case of this clone: The CDR3 end lies 3 residues beyond the end of the read and is filled in from the germline J gene. The chain combines TRBV19 with TRBJ1-4; D is perhaps TRBD1 (6 bases). This CDR3 is 19 amino acids long. Trimming stripped 3 bases from V and 3 bases from J, with 23 bases between. From germline, CDR1 is LNHDA and CDR2 SQIVND (reference sequence). CDR3 amino acids: CASSIPPGVGGKANEKLFF. The part of the CDR3 DNA that was read is TGTGCCAGTAGTATCCCCCCCGGGGTAGGGGGAAAGGCTAATGAAAAA.

In regard to this clone: The observed sequence ends 3 residues before the CDR3 terminus, with the missing tail filled in from the germline J gene. The chain employs TRBV6-2 or TRBV6-3 and TRBJ2-5, with 8 bases identical to TRBD1. The V gene's germline CDR1 is MNHEY and CDR2 SVGEGT. V shed 2 bases and J 7 bases; nucleotides not matched to a gene: 9. This CDR3 is built from 15 residues. Here the CDR3 reads CASSYSRGLDGTQYF. The CDR3 bases that were read are TGTGCCAGCAGTTACAGCAGGGGGCTTGACGGGACC.

In regard to this clone: The observed sequence ends 3 residues before the CDR3 terminus, with the missing tail filled in from the germline J gene. The V gene is TRBV13, the J gene TRBJ2-7; TRBD1 agrees at 8 bases. The CDR3 has 20 amino acids. V lost 4 bases to trimming and J lost 5 bases; unmatched junction nucleotides: 25. The germline CDR1 and CDR2 sequences are PRHDT and FYEKMQ (reference sequence). The CDR3 loop reads CASSSPGGAGGAVFDDEQYF. The covered CDR3 bases are TGTGCCAGCAGCTCTCCAGGAGGGGCAGGGGGCGCGGTTTTTGATGACGAG.

With respect to this clone: Read coverage stops 3 residues before the CDR3 terminus; the germline J gene supplies the remainder. The chain combines TRBV6-4 with TRBJ2-3; D ambiguous. The CDR3 extends over 13 amino acids. Germline CDR1 is MRHNA and CDR2 is SNTAGT. V shed 6 bases and J shed 5 bases, with 12 bases lying between them. The CDR3 reads CASSWQVEDTQYF. Partial CDR3 DNA: TGTGCCAGCAGCTGGCAGGTTGAAGATACG.

Comment on this clone: The read stops 3 residues short of the end of the CDR3; the missing end is completed from the germline J gene. The genes are TRBV7-2 and TRBJ2-1; 9 bases line up with TRBD1. With 10 bases clipped from V and 8 bases from J, the junction kept 15 bases outside the gene matches. Germline CDR1 and CDR2: SGHTA and FQGNSA. The CDR3 is 15 amino acids. The DNA read from the CDR3 is TGTGCCACCCTGCCCGGGACAGGGATATTGGATGAG. This encodes CATLPGTGILDE. The CDR3 in full is CATLPGTGILDEQFF.

Its frequency marks this clone as medium-sized. The sequenced fragment ends 3 residues before the CDR3 boundary, so the rest is inferred from the germline J gene. The gene calls are TRBV19 and TRBJ2-7; 7 bases are shared with TRBD2. CDR3 length equals 14 residues. The trim removed 3 bases at V and 4 bases at J, leaving 6 bases unmatched. Germline-derived CDR1 and CDR2 are LNHDA and SQIVND (reference sequence). The CDR3 bases that were read are TGTGCCAGTAGTATCGGGGGGAACGGGTACGAG. It is translated as CASSIGGNGYE. The whole CDR3 is CASSIGGNGYEQYF.

A word on this clone: The read ends 3 residues early relative to the CDR3; the germline J gene fills the gap. The chain joins TRBV7-2 to TRBJ1-4; maybe TRBD1 (6 bases). Looked up from germline, CDR1 is SGHTA and CDR2 is FQGNSA. This CDR3 is built from 15 residues. V lost 5 bases to trimming and J lost 2 bases, with 12 bases between them. The CDR3 sequence is CASSGRRGTNEKLFF. The covered CDR3 bases are TGTGCCAGCAGCGGACGCAGGGGTACTAATGAAAAA.

As for this clone: From the germline J gene comes the end of the CDR3, since the read stops 3 residues before it. The gene calls are TRBV5-6 and TRBJ1-5, with 10 bases identical to TRBD1. The V gene end was trimmed by 4 bases and the J gene end by 2 bases; junction bases not matched to a gene: 3. The CDR3 runs 15 residues. CDR1 is SGHDT, CDR2 YYEEEE, per germline. The sequenced part of the CDR3 DNA is TGTGCCAGCAGCCGCGGGACAGGGGGCAATCAGCCC. It yields the protein CASSRGTGGNQP. The full CDR3 reads CASSRGTGGNQPQHF.

Of note for this clone: The read finishes 3 residues shy of the CDR3 end, and the germline J gene is used to complete it. The V and J genes are TRBV20-1 and TRBJ2-7; 8 bases agree with TRBD2. The CDR3 extends over 14 amino acids. V gave up 2 bases and J gave up 3 bases; unmatched junction bases: 6. Looked up from germline, CDR1 is DFQATT and CDR2 is SNEGSKA (reference sequence). The sequenced part of the CDR3 DNA is TGCAGTGCTAGAACTAGCGGAGGCGGCTACGAG. Translated: CSARTSGGGYE. The complete CDR3 sequence is CSARTSGGGYEQYF.

Incomplete CDR3 DNA: TGCAGTGCTCCCATGACTAGCTCGGGCACAGATACG. It translates to CSAPMTSSGTDT. In full, the CDR3 is CSAPMTSSGTDTQYF. The chain carries TRBV20-1 and TRBJ2-3, with 7 nucleotides matching TRBD2. The observed sequence ends 3 residues before the CDR3 terminus, with the missing tail filled in from the germline J gene. The V segment lost 5 bases and the J segment 1 base; nucleotides outside the gene matches: 9. This CDR3 contains 15 residues. CDR1 and CDR2 (germline): DFQATT, SNEGSKA (reference sequence).